The clone carrying this T cell receptor (beta chain) came up many times. Antigen: not known. TCRdb called the 5' RACE reads again in MiXCR, with one record for every CDR3 protein. The sample has about 130,000 distinct CDR3 sequences, about 6.5% seen once. Trimming took 1 base from V and 0 from J, leaving 13 bases between them. Germline CDR1 and CDR2: SGDLS and YYNGEE. The CDR3 has 16 residues. This specimen comes from a study of CD8 T cells in ankylosing spondylitis. Overall study findings and caveats: In peripheral blood, disease-linked CD8+ clones occurred at relatively low frequencies.

The rearrangement uses TRBV9 and TRBJ1-2, with no clear D. The sequencing input was blood, either unsorted or a sorted T cell fraction (not recorded which). The receptor's source is a male donor with ankylosing spondylitis or in good health (not recorded which). CDR3 region: CASSVNPGQANYGYTF. CDR3 nucleotide sequence: TGTGCCAGCAGCGTAAACCCCGGGCAGGCTAACTATGGCTACACCTTC.